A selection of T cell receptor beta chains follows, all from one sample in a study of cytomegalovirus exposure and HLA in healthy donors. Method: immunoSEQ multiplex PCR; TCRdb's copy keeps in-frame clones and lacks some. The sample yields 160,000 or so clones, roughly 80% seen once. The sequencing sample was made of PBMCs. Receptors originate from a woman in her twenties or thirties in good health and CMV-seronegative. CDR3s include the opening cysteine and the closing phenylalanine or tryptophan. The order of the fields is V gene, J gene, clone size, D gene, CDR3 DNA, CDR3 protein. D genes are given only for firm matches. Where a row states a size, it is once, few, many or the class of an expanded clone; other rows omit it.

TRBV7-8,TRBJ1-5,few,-,TGTGCCAGCAGCTTATGGGCAGGGGAAGGCCAGCCCCAGCATTTT,CASSLWAGEGQPQHF
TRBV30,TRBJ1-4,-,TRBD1,TGTGCCGCCGACTATGGGACAGGGGGCGGAAAACTGTTTTTT,CAADYGTGGGKLFF
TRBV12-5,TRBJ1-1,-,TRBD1,TGTGCTAGTGGTTTATCCGACCGGGACAGGGGCACTGAAGCTTTCTTT,CASGLSDRDRGTEAFF
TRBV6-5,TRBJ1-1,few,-,TGTGCCAGCCGGCGGAGGAGTTACACTGAAGCTTTCTTT,CASRRRSYTEAFF
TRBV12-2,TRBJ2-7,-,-,TGTGCAAGTCGCTTAGATAGGGGGCAGGCACTTTCCTACGAGCAGTACTTC,CASRLDRGQALSYEQYF
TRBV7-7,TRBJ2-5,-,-,TGTGCCAGCAGCATCCGACAGCAAGAGACCCAGTACTTC,CASSIRQQETQYF
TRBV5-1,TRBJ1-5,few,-,TGCGCCAGCAGCTTTATCCCAGGGCTGGATCAGCCCCAGCATTTT,CASSFIPGLDQPQHF
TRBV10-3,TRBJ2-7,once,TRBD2,TGTGCCATCGCGGGACTAGCGGACGAGCAGTACTTC,CAIAGLADEQYF
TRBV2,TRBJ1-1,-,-,TGTGCCAGCAGTGCCCGGACAGTGAACACTGAAGCTTTCTTT,CASSARTVNTEAFF
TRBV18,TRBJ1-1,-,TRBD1,TGTGCCAGCTCCCCAACTGGGACAGGCAAGAACACTGAAGCTTTCTTT,CASSPTGTGKNTEAFF
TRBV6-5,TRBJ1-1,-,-,TGTGCCAGCAGTCCCGAGGGGGAGGGCACTGAAGCTTTCTTT,CASSPEGEGTEAFF
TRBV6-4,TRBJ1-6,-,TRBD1,TGTGCCAGCAGTGTGGCACAGGGGTCCAATTCACCCCTCCACTTT,CASSVAQGSNSPLHF
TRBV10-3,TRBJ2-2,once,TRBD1,TGTGCCATCAGGGACAGGTCTAACACCGGGGAGCTGTTTTTT,CAIRDRSNTGELFF
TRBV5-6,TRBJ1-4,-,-,TGTGCCAGCACCAACTTCCTCGAGGCAGCTAATGAAAAACTGTTTTTT,CASTNFLEAANEKLFF
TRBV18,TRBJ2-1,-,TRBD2,TGTGCCAGCTCACCAAACGTTCCGGGACTAGCTTACAATGAGCAGTTCTTC,CASSPNVPGLAYNEQFF
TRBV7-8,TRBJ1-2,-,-,TGTGCCAGCAGCTTTTTGGGGGCGGCCCACTACACCTTC,CASSFLGAAHYTF
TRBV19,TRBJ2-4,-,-,TGTGCCAGTAAAGAGAGAGCCAAAAACATTCAGTACTTC,CASKERAKNIQYF
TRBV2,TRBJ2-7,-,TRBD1,TGTGCCAGCAGTGAACCGGGACAGGGTGCCGAGCAGTACTTC,CASSEPGQGAEQYF
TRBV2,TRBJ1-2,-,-,TGTGCCAGCAGTGTAGAGACAGACTATGGCTACACCTTC,CASSVETDYGYTF
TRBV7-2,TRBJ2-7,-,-,TGTGCCAGCAGCTTAGGGGGCGCAGGCTACGAGCAGTACTTC,CASSLGGAGYEQYF
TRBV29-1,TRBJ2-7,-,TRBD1,TGCAGCGTTGAAGGGGTCCAGGGACAGTCCTACGAGCAGTACTTC,CSVEGVQGQSYEQYF
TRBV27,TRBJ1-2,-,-,TGTGCCAGCAGTCCCGACAGAAACTATGGCTACACCTTC,CASSPDRNYGYTF
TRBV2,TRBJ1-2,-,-,TGTGCCAGCAGTGAAGCGCTTCGGACTCGCTATGGCTACACCTTC,CASSEALRTRYGYTF
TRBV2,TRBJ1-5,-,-,TGTGCCAGCAGTGAGCGGGTGTACAATCAGCCCCAGCATTTT,CASSERVYNQPQHF
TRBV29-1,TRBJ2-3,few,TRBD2,TGCAGCGTTGAGGGCACTAGCGGGGCAACAGATACGCAGTATTTT,CSVEGTSGATDTQYF
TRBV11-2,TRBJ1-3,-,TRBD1,TGTGCCAGCAGCGCCCGGACAGGGGACGGAAACACCATATATTTT,CASSARTGDGNTIYF
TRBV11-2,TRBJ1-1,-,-,TGTGCCAGCCGGTTTGGGGGGTTTAGGCCTGAAGCTTTCTTT,CASRFGGFRPEAFF
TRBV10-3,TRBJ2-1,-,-,TGTGCCATCAGTGATCGCGCCCCGAATGAGCAGTTCTTC,CAISDRAPNEQFF
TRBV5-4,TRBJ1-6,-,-,TGTGCCAGCAGCCCCCCGGGGAGGGATAATTCACCCCTCCACTTT,CASSPPGRDNSPLHF
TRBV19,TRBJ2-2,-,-,TGTGCCAGTAGTGTCCCACCGGGCAGGGAGGACACCGGGGAGCTGTTTTTT,CASSVPPGREDTGELFF
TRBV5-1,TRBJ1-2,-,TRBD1,TGCGCCAGCGGCGAACAGGGGGCTAGGTATGGCTACACCTTC,CASGEQGARYGYTF
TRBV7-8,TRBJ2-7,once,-,TGTGCCAGCAGCCCAGGGTACGAGGCTGGAAGTCTACGGGAGCAGTACTTC,CASSPGYEAGSLREQYF
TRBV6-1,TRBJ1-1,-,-,TGTGCCAGCAGTGACAGGGCCATGAACACTGAAGCTTTCTTT,CASSDRAMNTEAFF
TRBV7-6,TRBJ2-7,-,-,TGTGCCAGCAGCTTAGTGTGTTGCCGCAGCGAATCCTACGAGCAGTACTTC,CASSLVCCRSESYEQYF
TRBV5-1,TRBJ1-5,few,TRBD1,TGCGCCAGCAGCTTGGAGCCGGGACAGGGCCCCTATCAGCCCCAGCATTTT,CASSLEPGQGPYQPQHF
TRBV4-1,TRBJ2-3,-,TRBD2,TGCGCCACCCGGGGTAGCGGGGGGATCCCCACAGATACGCAGTATTTT,CATRGSGGIPTDTQYF
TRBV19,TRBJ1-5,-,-,TGTGCCAGTAGTATTAGTCAGGGACTCAATCAGCCCCAGCATTTT,CASSISQGLNQPQHF
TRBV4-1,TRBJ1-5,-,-,TGCGCCAGCAGCCAAGATAATTTGGCAGGATATCAGCCCCAGCATTTT,CASSQDNLAGYQPQHF
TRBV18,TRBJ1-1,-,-,TGTGCCAGCTCCGCTCAGGGGAACACTGAAGCTTTCTTT,CASSAQGNTEAFF
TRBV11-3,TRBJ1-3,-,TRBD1,TGTGCCAGCAGCGCGGGGACAGGGACGTACGAAGGAAACACCATATATTTT,CASSAGTGTYEGNTIYF
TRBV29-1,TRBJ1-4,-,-,TGCAGCGTTGAGAACCGGGGAGGGTCTGGGGAAAAACTGTTTTTT,CSVENRGGSGEKLFF
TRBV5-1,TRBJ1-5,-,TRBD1,TGCGCCAGCAGCCTCGGGACAGGGACTCAGCCCCAGCATTTT,CASSLGTGTQPQHF
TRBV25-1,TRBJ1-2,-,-,TGTGCCAGCACCGGGAGCAGGGAACGTTATGGCTACACCTTC,CASTGSRERYGYTF
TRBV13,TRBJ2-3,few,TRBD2,TGTGCCAGCAGCTTACTGGGACTAGAAGCAGATACGCAGTATTTT,CASSLLGLEADTQYF
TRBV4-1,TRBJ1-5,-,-,TGCGCCAGCAGCCAAGATGCAGACAGGTACAATCAGCCCCAGCATTTT,CASSQDADRYNQPQHF
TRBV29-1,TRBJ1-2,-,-,TGCAGCGTTGATGTCACAGGAGCTAACTATGGCTACACCTTC,CSVDVTGANYGYTF